Listed below are T cell receptor beta chains from one sample, sequenced in a study of T cell changes during pregnancy in multiple sclerosis. Assay: immunoSEQ multiplex PCR; the TCRdb copy retains only in-frame clones and omits some. The sample includes roughly 38,000 clones, 88% seen only once; the top ten take less than 1.5%. This sample comprised CD4+ T cells from peripheral blood mononuclear cells, obtained before pregnancy. All receptors derive from a female donor with multiple sclerosis, enrolled in a pregnancy study. Both conserved end residues are part of each CDR3. A D gene is named only where the DNA matches it firmly. Size is stated for part of the rows, as once, few or many counts, or as a class when the clone is expanded.

size: .
V: TRBV6-1
J: TRBJ2-1
D: .
CDR3: CASSEAWGLAVNNEQFF
DNA: TGTGCCAGCAGTGAAGCGTGGGGGCTAGCGGTAAACAATGAGCAGTTCTTC

size: .
V: TRBV2
J: TRBJ1-1
D: .
CDR3: CASSLGGNTEAFF
DNA: TGTGCCAGCAGCTTGGGGGGGAACACTGAAGCTTTCTTT

size: .
V: TRBV5-1
J: TRBJ2-1
D: .
CDR3: CASSSRELGSYNEQFF
DNA: TGCGCCAGCAGTTCCCGGGAACTAGGGTCCTACAATGAGCAGTTCTTC

size: once
V: TRBV5-1
J: TRBJ2-3
D: .
CDR3: CASSLAAGYADTQYF
DNA: TGCGCCAGCAGCTTGGCCGCGGGGTACGCAGATACGCAGTATTTT

size: .
V: TRBV10-1
J: TRBJ2-1
D: TRBD2
CDR3: CASSLTSGPYNEQFF
DNA: TGCGCCAGCAGTTTGACTAGCGGGCCTTACAATGAGCAGTTCTTC

size: .
V: TRBV29-1
J: TRBJ2-1
D: TRBD2
CDR3: CSVLAGVIVGEQFF
DNA: TGCAGCGTATTAGCGGGAGTGATAGTGGGTGAGCAGTTCTTC

size: .
V: TRBV30
J: TRBJ1-1
D: .
CDR3: CAWSPRGGVSEAFF
DNA: TGTGCCTGGAGTCCCAGGGGAGGGGTCTCTGAAGCTTTCTTT

size: .
V: TRBV6-6
J: TRBJ2-3
D: TRBD1
CDR3: CASSYGDRGTDTQYF
DNA: TGTGCCAGCAGCTACGGTGACAGGGGAACAGATACGCAGTATTTT

size: .
V: TRBV7-9
J: TRBJ1-2
D: TRBD1
CDR3: CASSLRGQGGSGNYGYTF
DNA: TGTGCCAGCAGCTTACGGGGACAGGGGGGGTCGGGTAACTATGGCTACACCTTC

size: .
V: TRBV10-3
J: TRBJ1-1
D: TRBD1
CDR3: CATDPGTGGTEAFF
DNA: TGTGCCACCGACCCCGGGACAGGGGGCACTGAAGCTTTCTTT

size: .
V: TRBV6-5
J: TRBJ1-1
D: .
CDR3: CASSYQQNTEAFF
DNA: TGTGCCAGCAGTTACCAACAGAACACTGAAGCTTTCTTT

size: .
V: TRBV4-3
J: TRBJ2-5
D: .
CDR3: CASSQDISLETQYF
DNA: TGCGCCAGCAGCCAAGATATCTCTCTGGAGACCCAGTACTTC

size: few
V: TRBV28
J: TRBJ1-2
D: .
CDR3: CASSLTRESKGYTF
DNA: TGTGCCAGCAGCTTGACCCGGGAATCTAAGGGCTACACCTTC

size: .
V: TRBV29-1
J: TRBJ1-4
D: .
CDR3: CSVGQDYSQGEKLFF
DNA: TGCAGCGTTGGTCAGGACTATTCCCAGGGTGAAAAACTGTTTTTT

size: .
V: TRBV27
J: TRBJ1-5
D: TRBD1
CDR3: CASRQWTGDDNQPQHF
DNA: TGTGCCAGCAGGCAGTGGACAGGGGATGACAATCAGCCCCAGCATTTT

size: once
V: TRBV10-3
J: TRBJ2-7
D: .
CDR3: CAISPRADSYEQYF
DNA: TGTGCCATCAGCCCCAGGGCCGACTCCTACGAGCAGTACTTC

size: .
V: TRBV27
J: TRBJ2-7
D: TRBD2
CDR3: CASSLLAGGPYEQYF
DNA: TGTGCCAGCAGTTTACTAGCGGGAGGGCCCTACGAGCAGTACTTC

size: .
V: TRBV10-3
J: TRBJ1-4
D: .
CDR3: CAIRADNEKLFF
DNA: TGTGCCATCAGGGCGGATAATGAAAAACTGTTTTTT

size: .
V: TRBV7-8
J: TRBJ2-7
D: TRBD2
CDR3: CASSLQVAGVDEQYF
DNA: TGTGCCAGCAGCCTTCAGGTAGCGGGAGTGGATGAGCAGTACTTC

size: .
V: TRBV4-2
J: TRBJ2-3
D: TRBD1
CDR3: CASSPGQGDTDTQYF
DNA: TGTGCCAGCAGCCCGGGACAGGGAGACACAGATACGCAGTATTTT

size: .
V: TRBV2
J: TRBJ2-1
D: TRBD2
CDR3: CASSGPSLVVTSGRGNEQFF
DNA: TGTGCCAGCAGTGGTCCCTCTCTGGTGGTTACTAGCGGGAGGGGCAATGAGCAGTTCTTC

size: .
V: TRBV2
J: TRBJ1-5
D: .
CDR3: CASSVLGGGNQPQHF
DNA: TGTGCCAGCAGTGTTTTGGGAGGGGGCAATCAGCCCCAGCATTTT

size: .
V: TRBV19
J: TRBJ2-1
D: .
CDR3: CASSLVPGKEQFF
DNA: TGTGCCAGTAGTCTAGTCCCAGGGAAGGAGCAGTTCTTC

size: .
V: TRBV7-2
J: TRBJ2-7
D: TRBD2
CDR3: CASSSRGTSGSFVQYF
DNA: TGTGCCAGCAGCTCCCGCGGGACTAGCGGGAGTTTTGTGCAGTACTTC

size: .
V: TRBV29-1
J: TRBJ2-3
D: TRBD2
CDR3: CSVVAGVPDTQYF
DNA: TGCAGCGTTGTAGCGGGAGTCCCAGATACGCAGTATTTT

size: .
V: TRBV7-2
J: TRBJ1-2
D: .
CDR3: CASSKSVGYGYTF
DNA: TGTGCCAGCAGCAAATCGGTTGGCTATGGCTACACCTTC

size: .
V: TRBV2
J: TRBJ1-2
D: TRBD1
CDR3: CASSAELGQNYGYTF
DNA: TGTGCCAGCAGTGCCGAATTGGGACAGAACTATGGCTACACCTTC

size: .
V: TRBV28
J: TRBJ1-1
D: .
CDR3: CASTTGNFMNTEAFF
DNA: TGTGCCAGCACGACAGGAAATTTTATGAACACTGAAGCTTTCTTT

size: .
V: TRBV6-5
J: TRBJ1-2
D: TRBD1
CDR3: CASTRTGGYGYTF
DNA: TGTGCCAGCACCCGAACAGGGGGCTATGGCTACACCTTC

size: .
V: TRBV7-2
J: TRBJ2-1
D: .
CDR3: CASSLAVTGHGVF
DNA: TGTGCCAGCAGCTTAGCCGTTACAGGGCATGGTGTCTTC

size: .
V: TRBV7-9
J: TRBJ1-2
D: TRBD1
CDR3: CASSSPTGVDGYTF
DNA: TGTGCCAGCAGCTCCCCGACAGGGGTCGATGGCTACACCTTC

size: .
V: TRBV6-5
J: TRBJ2-7
D: TRBD2
CDR3: CASSYSGLAGGYEQYF
DNA: TGTGCCAGCAGTTACTCCGGACTAGCGGGAGGGTACGAGCAGTACTTC

size: .
V: TRBV7-3
J: TRBJ1-2
D: .
CDR3: CASSLTGNRENYGYTF
DNA: TGTGCCAGCAGCTTAACGGGCAACAGGGAAAACTATGGCTACACCTTC

size: .
V: TRBV18
J: TRBJ1-2
D: .
CDR3: CASSPDRDYGYTF
DNA: TGTGCCAGCTCACCAGACCGGGACTATGGCTACACCTTC

size: once
V: TRBV5-4
J: TRBJ1-2
D: .
CDR3: CASSRQGVYGYTF
DNA: TGTGCCAGCAGCCGTCAAGGAGTCTATGGCTACACCTTC

size: few
V: TRBV4-1
J: TRBJ1-2
D: .
CDR3: CASSQESAGTAYGYTF
DNA: TGCGCCAGCAGCCAAGAATCGGCAGGCACGGCCTATGGCTACACCTTC

size: once
V: TRBV28
J: TRBJ2-7
D: .
CDR3: CASTSPHRGLYEQYF
DNA: TGTGCCAGCACCTCCCCTCACAGGGGACTCTACGAGCAGTACTTC

size: .
V: TRBV6-4
J: TRBJ1-2
D: TRBD1
CDR3: CASRTGGVYGYTF
DNA: TGTGCCAGCAGGACAGGGGGCGTCTATGGCTACACCTTC

size: few
V: TRBV6-1
J: TRBJ2-7
D: .
CDR3: CASSGQRVPAYEQYF
DNA: TGTGCCAGCAGTGGTCAACGGGTGCCGGCCTACGAGCAGTACTTC

size: .
V: TRBV7-9
J: TRBJ2-7
D: TRBD2
CDR3: CASSFMTSTSGGEQYF
DNA: TGTGCCAGCAGCTTTATGACAAGCACTAGCGGGGGCGAGCAGTACTTC

size: once
V: TRBV5-1
J: TRBJ1-2
D: TRBD1
CDR3: CASSLGTGIGYTF
DNA: TGCGCCAGCAGCTTGGGGACAGGGATCGGCTACACCTTC

size: .
V: TRBV2
J: TRBJ2-2
D: TRBD2
CDR3: CASSALAGDGELFF
DNA: TGTGCCAGCAGTGCGCTAGCGGGAGATGGGGAGCTGTTTTTT

size: .
V: TRBV18
J: TRBJ1-3
D: .
CDR3: CASSPPGLSGNTIYF
DNA: TGTGCCAGCTCACCACCGGGGCTCTCTGGAAACACCATATATTTT

size: .
V: TRBV28
J: TRBJ2-1
D: .
CDR3: CASKETLIYNEQFF
DNA: TGTGCCAGCAAAGAGACTCTCATTTACAATGAGCAGTTCTTC

size: .
V: TRBV6-5
J: TRBJ2-1
D: .
CDR3: CASSYRGRDNEQFF
DNA: TGTGCCAGCAGTTACAGGGGTCGGGACAATGAGCAGTTCTTC

size: .
V: TRBV4-1
J: TRBJ1-2
D: TRBD1
CDR3: CASSQGEGQGVYGYTF
DNA: TGCGCCAGCAGCCAAGGGGAGGGACAGGGAGTTTATGGCTACACCTTC

size: .
V: TRBV18
J: TRBJ2-1
D: TRBD1
CDR3: CASSLDRDSYNEQFF
DNA: TGTGCCAGCTCACTTGACAGGGACTCCTACAATGAGCAGTTCTTC